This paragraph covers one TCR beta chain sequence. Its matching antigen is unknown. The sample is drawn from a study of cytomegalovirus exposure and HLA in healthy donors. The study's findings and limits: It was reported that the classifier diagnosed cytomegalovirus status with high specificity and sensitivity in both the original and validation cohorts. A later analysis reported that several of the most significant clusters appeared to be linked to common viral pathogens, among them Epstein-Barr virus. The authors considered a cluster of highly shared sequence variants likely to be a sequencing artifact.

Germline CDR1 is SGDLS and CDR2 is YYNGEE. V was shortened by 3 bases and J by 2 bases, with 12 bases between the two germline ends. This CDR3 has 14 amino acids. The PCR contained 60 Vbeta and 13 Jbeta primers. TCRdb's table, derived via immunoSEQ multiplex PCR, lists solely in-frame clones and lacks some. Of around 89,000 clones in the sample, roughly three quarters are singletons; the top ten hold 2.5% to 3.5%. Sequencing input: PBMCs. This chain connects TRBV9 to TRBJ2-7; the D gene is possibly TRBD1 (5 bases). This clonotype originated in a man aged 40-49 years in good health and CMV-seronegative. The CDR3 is CASSADSFPYEQYF. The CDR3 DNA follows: TGTGCCAGCAGCGCTGACAGCTTCCCCTACGAGCAGTACTTC.